The present entry profiles one T cell receptor beta chain with its context. Its antigen remains unknown. CDR1 and CDR2 from the germline V gene are SQVTM and ANQGSEA. The CDR3 runs 13 residues. V gave up 6 bases and J gave up 4 bases; unmatched junction bases: 6. As every portion of the isolated RNA was reverse transcribed, the sequencing read expressed TCRB transcripts. Some clones are missing from TCRdb's copy, which holds only in-frame ones; the method was immunoSEQ multiplex PCR. The profile shows about 40,000 clones, around 64% of them singletons. This sample is drawn from a study of beta chain features in type 1 diabetes. The study's findings and limits: Compared to healthy donors, patients appeared to have naive, central memory and Treg TCRB repertoires that were more alike. Insertions were fewer and deletions more numerous at VDJ junctions in type 1 diabetes patients. Whether TCRB rearrangement is influenced by HLA type was left unresolved in this analysis.

Sequenced material: Tregs from blood. The clonotype was recovered from a woman between 25 and 40 years old in good health. V and J are TRBV29-1 and TRBJ1-5; 7 nucleotides align to TRBD1. CDR3 protein: CSVSGQMNQPQHF. CDR3 DNA sequence: TGCAGCGTCTCGGGACAGATGAATCAGCCCCAGCATTTT. Drawing the rest from reference TRBV29-1 and TRBJ1-5, the complete variable domain is SAVISQKPSRDICQRGTSLTIQCQVDSQVTMMFWYRQQPGQSLTLIATANQGSEATYESGFVIDKFPISRPNLTFSTLTVSNMSPEDSSIYLCSVSGQMNQPQHFGDGTRLSIL.